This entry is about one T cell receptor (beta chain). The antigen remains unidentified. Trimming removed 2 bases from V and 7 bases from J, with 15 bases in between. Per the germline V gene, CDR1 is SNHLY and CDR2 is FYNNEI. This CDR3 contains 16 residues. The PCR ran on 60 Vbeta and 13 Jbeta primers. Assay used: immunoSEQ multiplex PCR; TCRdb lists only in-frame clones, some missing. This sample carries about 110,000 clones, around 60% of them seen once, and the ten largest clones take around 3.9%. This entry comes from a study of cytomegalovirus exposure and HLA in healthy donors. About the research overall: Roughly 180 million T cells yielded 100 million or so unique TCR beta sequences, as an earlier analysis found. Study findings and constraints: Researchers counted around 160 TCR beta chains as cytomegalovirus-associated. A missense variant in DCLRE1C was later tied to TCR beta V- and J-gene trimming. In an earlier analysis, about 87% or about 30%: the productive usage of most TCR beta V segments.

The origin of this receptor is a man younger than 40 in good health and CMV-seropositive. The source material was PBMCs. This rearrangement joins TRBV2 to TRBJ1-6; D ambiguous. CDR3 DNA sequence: TGTGCCAGCAGTGAATCAGTCCGATTTACCAATTCACCCCTCCACTTT. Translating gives CASSESVRFTNSPLHF.